Listed below are T cell receptor beta chains from one sample, sequenced in a study of CD8+ T cells in alopecia areata. Profiling relied on immunoSEQ multiplex PCR, and the TCRdb table lists in-frame clones only, not all of them. This table has over 150,000 clones, about 60% appearing once. The source material was CD4+ T cells sorted from blood, sampled at week 4, from a patient treated with tofacitinib. The receptors originated from a human donor with alopecia areata. The CDR3 runs from the conserved cysteine through the conserved F or W. Fields, in order: clone size, J gene, V gene, D gene, CDR3 protein, CDR3 DNA. D genes are given only for firm matches. For some rows the clone size is stated as once, few or many, or as a class when expanded; others skip it.

abundance: -
j_gene: TRBJ2-3
v_gene: TRBV7-9
d_gene: -
CDR3aa: CASSLAGDMKVPGPDTQYF
CDR3nt: TGTGCCAGCAGCTTAGCCGGGGATATGAAGGTCCCCGGGCCAGATACGCAGTATTTT

abundance: -
j_gene: TRBJ2-6
v_gene: TRBV5-1
d_gene: -
CDR3aa: CASRIGISGANVLTF
CDR3nt: TGCGCCAGCAGGATAGGCATCTCTGGGGCCAACGTCCTGACTTTC

abundance: few
j_gene: TRBJ1-1
v_gene: TRBV29-1
d_gene: -
CDR3aa: CSVTGRYWAEAFF
CDR3nt: TGCAGCGTGACCGGTCGGTATTGGGCTGAAGCTTTCTTT

abundance: few
j_gene: TRBJ2-1
v_gene: TRBV14
d_gene: TRBD2
CDR3aa: CASSQDRGDWGNEQFF
CDR3nt: TGTGCCAGCAGCCAAGATCGGGGGGACTGGGGCAATGAGCAGTTCTTC

abundance: -
j_gene: TRBJ1-6
v_gene: TRBV20-1
d_gene: -
CDR3aa: CSAREGKDF
CDR3nt: TGCAGTGCTCGAGAAGGGAAGGACTTT

abundance: -
j_gene: TRBJ2-6
v_gene: TRBV30
d_gene: -
CDR3aa: CAWSVGGALAGANVLTF
CDR3nt: TGTGCCTGGAGTGTCGGCGGGGCCTTGGCTGGGGCCAACGTCCTGACTTTC

abundance: few
j_gene: TRBJ1-5
v_gene: TRBV30
d_gene: -
CDR3aa: CAAILGGSVALGQPQHF
CDR3nt: TGTGCCGCCATCCTGGGAGGGTCTGTCGCCCTCGGTCAGCCCCAGCATTTT

abundance: -
j_gene: TRBJ2-7
v_gene: TRBV7-8
d_gene: -
CDR3aa: CASSLAHEGARYGQYF
CDR3nt: TGTGCCAGCAGCTTAGCGCATGAGGGCGCGCGTTACGGGCAGTACTTC

abundance: -
j_gene: TRBJ2-2
v_gene: TRBV25-1
d_gene: -
CDR3aa: CATLARGPTGELFF
CDR3nt: TGTGCCACCCTTGCCAGGGGCCCCACCGGGGAGCTGTTTTTT

abundance: few
j_gene: TRBJ2-6
v_gene: TRBV5-1
d_gene: -
CDR3aa: CASSGDISGANVLTF
CDR3nt: TGCGCCAGCAGCGGGGACATATCTGGGGCCAACGTCCTGACTTTC

abundance: few
j_gene: TRBJ2-5
v_gene: TRBV7-2
d_gene: TRBD2
CDR3aa: CASTPGEGGGTQYF
CDR3nt: TGTGCCAGCACCCCCGGAGAAGGCGGGGGGACCCAGTACTTC

abundance: -
j_gene: TRBJ2-5
v_gene: TRBV7-9
d_gene: -
CDR3aa: CASSPQGRRETQYF
CDR3nt: TGTGCCAGCAGCCCACAGGGTCGGCGAGAGACCCAGTACTTC

abundance: few
j_gene: TRBJ1-5
v_gene: TRBV7-3
d_gene: -
CDR3aa: CASSSSPRWQPQHF
CDR3nt: TGTGCCAGCAGCTCATCTCCCCGCTGGCAGCCCCAGCATTTT

abundance: once
j_gene: TRBJ1-2
v_gene: TRBV30
d_gene: -
CDR3aa: CAGLALGGGYTF
CDR3nt: TGTGCCGGGCTCGCCCTTGGCGGTGGCTACACCTTC

abundance: -
j_gene: TRBJ2-4
v_gene: TRBV29-1
d_gene: -
CDR3aa: CSVARERNIQYF
CDR3nt: TGCAGCGTTGCGAGGGAGCGAAACATTCAGTACTTC

abundance: few
j_gene: TRBJ2-6
v_gene: TRBV19
d_gene: -
CDR3aa: CASSTNSGANVLTF
CDR3nt: TGTGCCAGTAGTACCAACTCTGGGGCCAACGTCCTGACTTTC

abundance: -
j_gene: TRBJ2-7
v_gene: TRBV30
d_gene: -
CDR3aa: CAWSVVSHKQDGAEQYF
CDR3nt: TGTGCCTGGAGTGTAGTCTCTCACAAACAGGACGGAGCCGAGCAGTACTTC

abundance: -
j_gene: TRBJ2-1
v_gene: TRBV29-1
d_gene: -
CDR3aa: CSVFPRAAHSEQFF
CDR3nt: TGCAGCGTTTTCCCCCGGGCCGCCCATTCTGAGCAGTTCTTC

abundance: few
j_gene: TRBJ2-5
v_gene: TRBV7-9
d_gene: -
CDR3aa: CASSRDRQGTQYF
CDR3nt: TGTGCCAGCAGTCGGGACCGCCAGGGGACCCAGTACTTC

abundance: -
j_gene: TRBJ2-1
v_gene: TRBV4-3
d_gene: TRBD2
CDR3aa: CASSRLTSGGNNEQFF
CDR3nt: TGCGCCAGCAGCCGGTTAACTAGCGGGGGGAACAATGAGCAGTTCTTC

abundance: -
j_gene: TRBJ2-7
v_gene: TRBV11-2
d_gene: -
CDR3aa: CASSLIRYEQYF
CDR3nt: TGTGCCAGCAGCTTAATCCGGTACGAGCAGTACTTC

abundance: -
j_gene: TRBJ2-3
v_gene: TRBV23-1
d_gene: TRBD2
CDR3aa: CASNPGLAGGPRDTDTQYF
CDR3nt: TGCGCCAGCAACCCGGGACTAGCGGGGGGCCCCCGTGACACAGATACGCAGTATTTT

abundance: few
j_gene: TRBJ2-2
v_gene: TRBV2
d_gene: -
CDR3aa: CASNWAGNTGELFF
CDR3nt: TGTGCCAGCAATTGGGCAGGAAACACCGGGGAGCTGTTTTTT

abundance: -
j_gene: TRBJ2-7
v_gene: TRBV4-1
d_gene: TRBD2
CDR3aa: CASRDYRTSGYEQYF
CDR3nt: TGCGCCAGCAGGGACTACCGGACTAGCGGCTACGAGCAGTACTTC

abundance: once
j_gene: TRBJ1-1
v_gene: TRBV5-1
d_gene: -
CDR3aa: CASSSPYGRGEAFF
CDR3nt: TGCGCCAGCAGCTCTCCCTACGGAAGGGGCGAAGCTTTCTTT

abundance: -
j_gene: TRBJ1-5
v_gene: TRBV30
d_gene: -
CDR3aa: CAWGRDGNQPQHF
CDR3nt: TGTGCCTGGGGACGGGACGGCAATCAGCCCCAGCATTTT

abundance: -
j_gene: TRBJ1-5
v_gene: TRBV5-1
d_gene: TRBD1
CDR3aa: CASRLWTGSNQPQHF
CDR3nt: TGCGCCAGCAGACTATGGACAGGGAGCAATCAGCCCCAGCATTTT

abundance: -
j_gene: TRBJ2-2
v_gene: TRBV2
d_gene: -
CDR3aa: CASSVELASGELFF
CDR3nt: TGTGCCAGCAGTGTGGAATTAGCATCCGGGGAGCTGTTTTTT

abundance: -
j_gene: TRBJ2-7
v_gene: TRBV27
d_gene: TRBD2
CDR3aa: CASSRDYYSDEQYF
CDR3nt: TGTGCCAGCAGTCGGGACTATTATTCAGACGAGCAGTACTTC

abundance: few
j_gene: TRBJ1-1
v_gene: TRBV19
d_gene: -
CDR3aa: CASTNYPRGVNTEAFF
CDR3nt: TGTGCCAGTACAAATTACCCCCGAGGAGTGAACACTGAAGCTTTCTTT

abundance: once
j_gene: TRBJ1-6
v_gene: TRBV30
d_gene: -
CDR3aa: CAWSVERPLHF
CDR3nt: TGTGCCTGGAGTGTTGAGAGACCCCTCCACTTT

abundance: -
j_gene: TRBJ1-2
v_gene: TRBV4-3
d_gene: -
CDR3aa: CASSQRRRDGYTF
CDR3nt: TGCGCCAGCAGCCAGAGAAGGAGGGATGGCTACACCTTC